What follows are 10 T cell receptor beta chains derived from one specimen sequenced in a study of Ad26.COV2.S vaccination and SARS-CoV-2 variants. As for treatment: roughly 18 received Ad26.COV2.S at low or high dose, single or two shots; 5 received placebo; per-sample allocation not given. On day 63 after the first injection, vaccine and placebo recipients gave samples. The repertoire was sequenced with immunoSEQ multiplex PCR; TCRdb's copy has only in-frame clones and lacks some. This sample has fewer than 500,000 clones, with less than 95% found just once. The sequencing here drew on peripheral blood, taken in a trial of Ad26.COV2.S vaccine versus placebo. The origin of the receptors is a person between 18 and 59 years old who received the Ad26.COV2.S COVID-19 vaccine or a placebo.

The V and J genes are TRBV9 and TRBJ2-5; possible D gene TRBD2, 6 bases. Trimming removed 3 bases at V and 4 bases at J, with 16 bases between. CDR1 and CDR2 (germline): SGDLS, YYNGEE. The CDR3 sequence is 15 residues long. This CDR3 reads CASSEGGGDSETQYF. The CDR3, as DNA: TGTGCCAGCAGCGAGGGAGGAGGGGATTCAGAGACCCAGTACTTC. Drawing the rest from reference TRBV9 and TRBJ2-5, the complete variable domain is DSGVTQTPKHLITATGQRVTLRCSPRSGDLSVYWYQQSLDQGLQFLIQYYNGEERAKGNILERFSAQQFPDLHSELNLSSLELGDSALYFCASSEGGGDSETQYFGPGTRLLVL.

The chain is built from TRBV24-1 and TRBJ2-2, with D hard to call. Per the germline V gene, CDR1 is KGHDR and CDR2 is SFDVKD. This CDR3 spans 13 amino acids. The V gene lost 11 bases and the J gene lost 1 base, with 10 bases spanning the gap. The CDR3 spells CAKDVENTGELFF. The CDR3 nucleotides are TGTGCCAAAGACGTAGAGAACACCGGGGAGCTGTTTTTT.

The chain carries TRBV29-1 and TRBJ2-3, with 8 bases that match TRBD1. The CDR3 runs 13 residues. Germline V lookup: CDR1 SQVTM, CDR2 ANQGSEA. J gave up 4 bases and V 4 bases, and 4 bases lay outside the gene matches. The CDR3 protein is CSVAGGRSDTQYF. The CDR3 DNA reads TGCAGCGTTGCAGGGGGCAGGTCAGATACGCAGTATTTT.

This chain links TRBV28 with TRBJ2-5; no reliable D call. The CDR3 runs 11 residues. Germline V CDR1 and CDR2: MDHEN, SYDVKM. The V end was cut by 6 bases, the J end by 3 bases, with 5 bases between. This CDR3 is CASRGKETQYF. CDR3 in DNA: TGTGCCAGCAGGGGGAAAGAGACCCAGTACTTC.

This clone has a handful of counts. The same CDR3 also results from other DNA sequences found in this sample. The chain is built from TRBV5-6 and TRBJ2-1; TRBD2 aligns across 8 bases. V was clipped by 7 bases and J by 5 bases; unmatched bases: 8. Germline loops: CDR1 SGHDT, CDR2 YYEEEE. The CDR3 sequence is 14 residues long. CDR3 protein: CASSGAGANNEQFF. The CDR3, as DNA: TGTGCCAGCTCCGGAGCGGGAGCGAACAATGAGCAGTTCTTC.

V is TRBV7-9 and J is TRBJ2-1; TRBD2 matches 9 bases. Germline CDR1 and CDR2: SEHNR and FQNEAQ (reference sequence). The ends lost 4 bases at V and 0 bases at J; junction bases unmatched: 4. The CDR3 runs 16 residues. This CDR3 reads CASSSKLAGSYNEQFF. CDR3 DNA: TGTGCCAGCAGCTCAAAACTAGCGGGCTCCTACAATGAGCAGTTCTTC.

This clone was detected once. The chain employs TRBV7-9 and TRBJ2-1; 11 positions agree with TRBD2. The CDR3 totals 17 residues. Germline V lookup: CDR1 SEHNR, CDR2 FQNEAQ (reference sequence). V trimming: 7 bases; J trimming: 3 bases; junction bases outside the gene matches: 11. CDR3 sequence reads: CASTLPLAGENYNEQFF. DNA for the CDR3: TGTGCCAGCACCCTTCCACTAGCGGGAGAGAACTACAATGAGCAGTTCTTC.

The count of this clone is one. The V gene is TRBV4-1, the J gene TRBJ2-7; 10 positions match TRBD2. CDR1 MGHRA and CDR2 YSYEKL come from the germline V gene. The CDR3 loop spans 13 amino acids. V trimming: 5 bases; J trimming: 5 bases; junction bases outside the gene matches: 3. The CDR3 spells CASSYGTSDEQYF. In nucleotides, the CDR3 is TGCGCCAGCAGCTACGGGACTAGCGACGAGCAGTACTTC.

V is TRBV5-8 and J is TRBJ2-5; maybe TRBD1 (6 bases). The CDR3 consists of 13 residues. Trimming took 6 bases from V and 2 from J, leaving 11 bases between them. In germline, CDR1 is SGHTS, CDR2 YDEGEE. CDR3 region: CASTRQVQETQYF. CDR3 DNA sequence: TGTGCCAGCACCCGACAGGTTCAAGAGACCCAGTACTTC.

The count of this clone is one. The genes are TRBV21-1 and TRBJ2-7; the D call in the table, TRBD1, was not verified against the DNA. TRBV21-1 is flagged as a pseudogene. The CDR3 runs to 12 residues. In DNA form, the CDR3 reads TGTGCCAGCTTTGACCCCAGGTGTGAGCAGTACTTC. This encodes CASFDPRCEQYF.